Each of the 31 T cell receptor beta chains below was sequenced from the same sample in a study of CD8 T cells in Susac syndrome. After extraction with the RNeasy kit, roughly 0.45 to 1 ug of the RNA was reverse transcribed using random hexamers. Each CDR3 protein is one row after TCRdb ran MiXCR on the immunoSEQ multiplex PCR reads. Of over 130,000 distinct CDR3 sequences listed, approximately 95% are singletons. Input material: CD4+ T cells from PBMCs. These receptors were collected from a human donor with multiple sclerosis.

The V gene is TRBV9, the J gene TRBJ2-3; 7 nucleotides align to TRBD2. Trimming removed 9 bases from V and 0 bases from J; junction bases left unmatched: 7. The CDR3 covers 14 residues. CDR1 is SGDLS and CDR2 is YYNGEE in the germline V gene. The DNA of the CDR3 is TGTGCCAACACCGGGGGGTCTAGCACAGATACGCAGTATTTT. Amino acid sequence: CANTGGSSTDTQYF.

The V and J genes are TRBV20-1 and TRBJ2-5; D not certain. V lost 3 bases and J 4 bases, leaving 6 bases between the germline ends. Germline V gene lookup returns CDR1 DFQATT and CDR2 SNEGSKA (reference sequence). The CDR3 runs to 11 residues. CDR3 in amino acids: CSASRAETQYF. CDR3 coding DNA: TGCAGTGCTAGTCGGGCAGAGACCCAGTACTTC.

The chain uses TRBV12-3 or TRBV12-4 and TRBJ2-2, with D unclear. The CDR3 is made up of 16 amino acids. Deletions cut 3 bases from V and 6 bases from J, with 17 bases between. CDR3 sequence: CASSFVSGLVAGELFF. CDR3 DNA sequence: TGTGCCAGCAGTTTCGTGTCCGGATTGGTGGCCGGGGAGCTGTTTTTT.

The gene calls are TRBV28 and TRBJ1-5; weak D call: TRBD1 (6 bases). Germline V CDR1 and CDR2: MDHEN, SYDVKM. V dropped 7 bases and J dropped 6 bases, with 13 bases sitting between them. The CDR3 consists of 13 residues. The CDR3 here is CASIRGGGQPQHF. CDR3 coding DNA: TGTGCCAGCATCAGGGGAGGGGGTCAGCCCCAGCATTTT.

This clonotype has just one count. V gene TRBV20-1 combines with J gene TRBJ2-2, with TRBD2 identical over 9 bases. The CDR3 is 16 residues long. From germline, CDR1 is DFQATT and CDR2 SNEGSKA (reference sequence). Losses at the gene ends were 3 bases for V and 5 bases for J; bases not matched to a gene: 10. CDR3 protein: CSARRGSGSGTGELFF. CDR3 nucleotide sequence: TGCAGTGCTAGGAGGGGTAGCGGGAGTGGGACCGGGGAGCTGTTTTTT.

This sequence joins TRBV9 and TRBJ2-5, with D unresolved. CDR1 is SGDLS, CDR2 YYNGEE, per germline. Trimming removed 4 bases from V and 0 bases from J, with 10 bases in between. There are 14 residues in the CDR3. CDR3 in amino acids: CASSLNTNQETQYF. The CDR3 DNA reads as TGTGCCAGCAGCTTAAATACCAACCAAGAGACCCAGTACTTC.

The chain is built from TRBV3-1 and TRBJ1-5, with D possibly TRBD1 on 6 matching bases. V shed 0 bases and J shed 7 bases, with 19 bases lying between them. There are 17 residues in the CDR3. Germline lookup yields CDR1 LGHDT and CDR2 YNNKEL (reference sequence). The CDR3 loop is CASSQDASGGRGQPQHF. CDR3 nucleotide sequence: TGTGCCAGCAGCCAAGATGCCTCGGGGGGGAGGGGGCAGCCCCAGCATTTT.

V is TRBV29-1 and J is TRBJ2-7; no reliable D call. Between the trimmed V and J ends, which lost 1 base and 2 bases, there was a span of 18 bases. Per the germline V gene, CDR1 is SQVTM and CDR2 is ANQGSEA. This CDR3 is 16 amino acids long. CDR3 sequence (DNA): TGCAGCGTTGAAGGTATTTCAAACAAGGCTCCCTACGAGCAGTACTTC. Translating gives CSVEGISNKAPYEQYF.

The rearrangement links TRBV3-1 to TRBJ1-3; weak D call: TRBD1 (5 bases). V was shortened by 5 bases and J by 4 bases, with 15 bases between the two germline ends. CDR1 is LGHDT, CDR2 YNNKEL, per germline (reference sequence). The CDR3 is 15 residues long. The CDR3 is CASSYQSGVGNTIYF. The CDR3 DNA sequence: TGTGCCAGCAGCTATCAATCGGGGGTCGGAAACACCATATATTTT.

V gene TRBV29-1 combines with J gene TRBJ2-7, with D possibly matching TRBD2 (7 bases). Trimming took off 7 bases at V and 5 bases at J, with 15 bases between the two ends. This CDR3 has 12 amino acids. Germline assignment: CDR1 SQVTM and CDR2 ANQGSEA. CDR3: CSGGGGGDEQYF. CDR3 DNA: TGCAGCGGAGGAGGGGGGGGAGACGAGCAGTACTTC.

The chain is built from TRBV7-9 and TRBJ2-5, with D perhaps matching TRBD2 (5 bases). Germline values: CDR1 SEHNR, CDR2 FQNEAQ (reference sequence). Trimming took off 5 bases at V and 2 bases at J, with 21 bases between the two ends. This CDR3 comprises 17 residues. The CDR3 here is CASSTPPGLRVQETQYF. The CDR3 DNA reads TGTGCCAGCAGCACCCCTCCCGGGTTGCGGGTACAAGAGACCCAGTACTTC.

The rearrangement uses TRBV10-3 and TRBJ1-2; 7 bases map to TRBD1. This CDR3 region has 13 residues. Germline values: CDR1 ENHRY, CDR2 SYGVKD. After removal of 2 bases from V and 4 bases from J, the junction contained 1 base not matched to a gene. This CDR3 reads CAISERDSYGYTF. In DNA, the CDR3 is TGTGCCATCAGTGAGAGGGACAGCTATGGCTACACCTTC.

The chain links TRBV9 to TRBJ1-2; D is possibly TRBD1 (5 bases). Germline V gene data show CDR1 as SGDLS and CDR2 as YYNGEE. The V end lost 4 bases, the J end lost 8 bases, and 24 bases lay between the germline ends. The CDR3 is made up of 16 amino acids. The CDR3 sequence: CASSNPRTRSKPGYTF. CDR3 DNA sequence: TGTGCCAGCAGCAATCCCCGGACACGCTCAAAACCCGGCTACACCTTC. The whole variable domain, remainder taken from reference TRBV9 and TRBJ1-2, is DSGVTQTPKHLITATGQRVTLRCSPRSGDLSVYWYQQSLDQGLQFLIQYYNGEERAKGNILERFSAQQFPDLHSELNLSSLELGDSALYFCASSNPRTRSKPGYTFGSGTRLTVV.

The chain uses TRBV25-1 and TRBJ2-3; TRBD1 agrees at 9 bases. CDR3 length: 16 amino acids. Germline CDR1 is MGHDK and CDR2 is SYGVNS. The V segment lost 3 bases and the J segment 1 base; nucleotides outside the gene matches: 5. CDR3: CASSEGWDRGTDTQYF. For the CDR3, the DNA is TGTGCCAGCAGTGAGGGATGGGACAGGGGCACAGATACGCAGTATTTT.

The chain has TRBV15 and TRBJ2-5; maybe TRBD2 (6 bases). Trimming pared 0 bases from V and 3 bases from J, leaving 17 bases between. This CDR3 is 17 amino acids long. CDR1 is LNHNV, CDR2 YYDKDF, per germline (reference sequence). In nucleotides, the CDR3 is TGTGCCACCAGCAGAGATTCGCGGGGCCCGGGGGAAGAGACCCAGTACTTC. Translating it yields CATSRDSRGPGEETQYF. The whole variable domain, remainder taken from reference TRBV15 and TRBJ2-5, is DAMVIQNPRYQVTQFGKPVTLSCSQTLNHNVMYWYQQKSSQAPKLLFHYYDKDFNNEADTPDNFQSRRPNTSFCFLDIRSPGLGDTAMYLCATSRDSRGPGEETQYFGPGTRLLVL.

The genes are TRBV29-1 and TRBJ2-2; the D gene could be TRBD1 or TRBD2 (5 bases each). V was clipped by 8 bases and J by 0 bases, with 10 bases between them. The CDR3 length is 13 residues. The germline CDR1 and CDR2 sequences are SQVTM and ANQGSEA. For the CDR3, the DNA is TGCAGCTCGGTGGGGGCGAACACCGGGGAGCTGTTTTTT. As protein: CSSVGANTGELFF.

The rearrangement uses TRBV10-3 and TRBJ2-3, with a tentative D call TRBD1 (6 bases). In germline, CDR1 is ENHRY, CDR2 SYGVKD. The CDR3 totals 18 residues. Trimming removed 2 bases from V and 0 bases from J, with 18 bases in between. The CDR3 here is CAISERGMTGQSTDTQYF. The DNA for the CDR3 is TGTGCCATCAGTGAGAGGGGGATGACAGGACAAAGCACAGATACGCAGTATTTT.

The rearrangement uses TRBV27 and TRBJ1-4; 9 positions agree with TRBD1. From germline, CDR1 is MNHEY and CDR2 SMNVEV (reference sequence). The CDR3 totals 16 residues. After removal of 3 bases from V and 7 bases from J, the junction contained 9 bases not matched to a gene. CDR3 residues: CASSFRQGGSGEKLFF. CDR3 sequence (DNA): TGTGCCAGCAGTTTCCGACAGGGGGGGAGTGGTGAAAAACTGTTTTTT.

This rearrangement joins TRBV30 to TRBJ1-2, with D maybe TRBD1 (6 bases). This CDR3 has 14 amino acids. The V end was cut by 0 bases, the J end by 2 bases, with 10 bases between. Germline CDR1 and CDR2: GTSNPN and SVGIG (reference sequence). The CDR3 here is CAWSVRQGNYGYTF. CDR3 coding DNA: TGTGCCTGGAGTGTACGGCAGGGGAACTATGGCTACACCTTC.

J is TRBJ1-2 and V is TRBV9; D is possibly TRBD1 (6 bases). CDR1 and CDR2 from the germline V gene are SGDLS and YYNGEE. Trimming cost V 0 bases and J 3 bases, with 12 bases left between them. This CDR3 has 15 residues. The CDR3 reads CASSVDGGLHYGYTF. CDR3 in DNA: TGTGCCAGCAGCGTAGACGGGGGGCTTCACTATGGCTACACCTTC.

J is TRBJ2-1 and V is TRBV4-1, with a possible D match to TRBD1 (5 bases). From germline, CDR1 is MGHRA and CDR2 YSYEKL. V shed 1 base and J shed 4 bases, with 11 bases lying between them. The CDR3 covers 15 residues. CDR3 residues: CASSQVQGRYNEQFF. The CDR3 DNA reads TGCGCCAGCAGCCAAGTGCAGGGTCGGTACAATGAGCAGTTCTTC.

J is TRBJ1-6 and V is TRBV27; tentatively, D is TRBD1 (6 bases). Germline CDR1 is MNHEY and CDR2 is SMNVEV (reference sequence). Trimming pared 4 bases from V and 5 bases from J, leaving 9 bases between. The CDR3 extends over 14 amino acids. The CDR3 loop is CASSSTGHNSPLHF. The CDR3 nucleotides read TGTGCCAGCAGTTCCACAGGGCATAATTCACCCCTCCACTTT.

The chain has TRBV29-1 and TRBJ2-2, with D perhaps TRBD1 (6 bases). Trimming removed 2 bases from V and 5 bases from J, with 12 bases in between. CDR3 size: 14 residues. Germline CDR1 is SQVTM and CDR2 is ANQGSEA. CDR3: CSVESVGQTGELFF. In DNA, the CDR3 is TGCAGCGTTGAATCCGTCGGACAGACCGGGGAGCTGTTTTTT.

Regarding this clonotype: The junction shows a germline mismatch at one end, possibly a read error. The rearrangement links TRBV20-1 to TRBJ1-5; D ambiguous. The germline V gene has CDR1 DFQATT and CDR2 SNEGSKA (reference sequence). The CDR3 sequence is 14 residues long. Here the CDR3 DNA reads TGCAGTGCCAGAGACAACTGGGACAATCAGCCCCAGCATTTT. Protein sequence: CSARDNWDNQPQHF.

This clonotype was found once. The chain employs TRBV9 and TRBJ2-1, with TRBD1 identical over 7 bases. The CDR3 consists of 17 residues. Per germline, CDR1 SGDLS and CDR2 YYNGEE. V was pared by 4 bases and J by 1 base, with 11 bases of the junction left unmatched. CDR3 coding DNA: TGTGCCAGCAGCCCTGAAACCGGGACAGCTTCCTACAATGAGCAGTTCTTC. Translating it yields CASSPETGTASYNEQFF.

The chain couples TRBV7-9 to TRBJ2-7, with 8 bases aligning to TRBD2. J was trimmed by 4 bases and V by 5 bases; bases with no gene match: 10. CDR1 SEHNR and CDR2 FQNEAQ come from the germline V gene (reference sequence). This CDR3 is built from 15 residues. The CDR3 is CASSPSGTSRYEQYF. DNA for the CDR3: TGTGCCAGCAGCCCATCCGGGACTAGTAGGTACGAGCAGTACTTC.

J is TRBJ2-3 and V is TRBV9, with 10 bases lining up with TRBD1. Trimming at V came to 0 bases and at J to 4 bases, leaving 2 bases not matched to a gene. Germline loops: CDR1 SGDLS, CDR2 YYNGEE. CDR3 length: 15 residues. DNA of the CDR3: TGTGCCAGCAGCGTAGGGGGACAGGGGCCAGATACGCAGTATTTT. Translation gives CASSVGGQGPDTQYF.

This chain uses TRBV3-1 with TRBJ2-7; the match to TRBD1 covers 9 bases. This CDR3 region has 14 residues. J was trimmed by 5 bases and V by 4 bases; bases with no gene match: 6. CDR1 and CDR2 from the germline V gene are LGHDT and YNNKEL (reference sequence). CDR3 DNA: TGTGCCAGCAGCCCAGACAGGGGGGGCCACGAGCAGTACTTC. Protein: CASSPDRGGHEQYF.

This sequence joins TRBV12-3 or TRBV12-4 and TRBJ2-7; tentatively, D is TRBD1 or TRBD2 (5 bases each). The CDR3 covers 14 residues. V lost 7 bases and J lost 2, with 15 bases in between. Here the CDR3 DNA reads TGTGCCAGCACTACTCCCGGGACCCCCTACGAGCAGTACTTC. It is translated as CASTTPGTPYEQYF.

The chain has TRBV19 and TRBJ1-1; D remains ambiguous. The germline gives CDR1 LNHDA, CDR2 SQIVND (reference sequence). V lost 3 bases and J lost 0, with 8 bases in between. This CDR3 is 14 amino acids long. CDR3 coding DNA: TGTGCCAGTAGTATCGACACGATGAACACTGAAGCTTTCTTT. This encodes CASSIDTMNTEAFF.

This clonotype was recorded only once. The chain has TRBV21-1 and TRBJ2-7; the table's D call, TRBD1, has no DNA check behind it. TRBV21-1 is a known pseudogene. The CDR3 is made up of 16 amino acids. The CDR3 coding sequence is TGTGCCAGCAGCCCCCGGCGAGGGGGGGGGAGCTACGAGCAGTACTTC. Its translation: CASSPRRGGGSYEQYF.